Presented here are 16 T cell receptor beta chains from one specimen sequenced in a study of cytotoxic CD8 clonotypes in ibrutinib-treated CLL (dated by TCRdb to 2020 to 2022). The time point label, read with the paper, signifies: progressive disease on ibrutinib. Library creation used the immunoSEQ multiplex PCR assay. What TCRdb holds here is the immuneACCESS table cut down to in-frame rearrangements. Part of the clones is not present; checked against another copy, under half of the missing clones reflect an unresolved V gene, and the others are unexplained. A total of approximately 160,000 clones appear in this sample, 70% to 90% of them only once. The ten largest clones add up to 3% of the sample. The material was PBMCs, obtained at disease progression, from a patient treated with ibrutinib. Source of these receptors: a human donor with chronic lymphocytic leukemia.

The gene calls are TRBV4-3 and TRBJ1-1; 8 nucleotides line up with TRBD1. Germline values: CDR1 LGHNA, CDR2 YSLEER. The CDR3 totals 16 residues. With 0 bases clipped from V and 3 bases from J, the junction kept 6 bases outside the gene matches. CDR3 loop: CASSQDPDRVYTEAFF. CDR3 coding DNA: TGCGCCAGCAGCCAAGATCCGGACAGGGTATACACTGAAGCTTTCTTT.

This clone occurred once. V and J are TRBV5-1 and TRBJ2-1; 8 nucleotides line up with TRBD1. The CDR3 is 15 amino acids. The germline CDR1 and CDR2 sequences are SGHRS and YFSETQ. Trimming removed 4 bases from V and 5 bases from J; junction bases left unmatched: 8. The CDR3, as DNA: TGCGCCAGCAGCCCCCGGACAGGGTCCGACAATGAGCAGTTCTTC. It codes for CASSPRTGSDNEQFF.

In the case of this clone: An end of the junction differs from the germline gene, which may be a read error. V usage is TRBV7-7 and J usage is TRBJ2-5; 7 nucleotides match TRBD1. Germline CDR1 and CDR2: SSHAT and FNYEAQ (reference sequence). This CDR3 has 13 residues. The CDR3, as DNA: TGTGCTAGCAGCCTCGACAGGGCCGAGACCCAGTACTTC. It specifies CASSLDRAETQYF.

This clone was detected only a few times. The chain joins TRBV2 to TRBJ2-3; D perhaps matches TRBD2 (6 bases). The CDR3 runs 15 residues. Germline assignment: CDR1 SNHLY and CDR2 FYNNEI. V was shortened by 2 bases and J by 0 bases, with 9 bases between the two germline ends. CDR3: CASSERSGSTDTQYF. The CDR3 DNA follows: TGTGCCAGCAGTGAAAGGAGCGGGAGCACAGATACGCAGTATTTT. Complete variable domain (other parts from reference TRBV2 and TRBJ2-3): EPEVTQTPSHQVTQMGQEVILRCVPISNHLYFYWYRQILGQKVEFLVSFYNNEISEKSEIFDDQFSVERPDGSNFTLKIRSTKLEDSAMYFCASSERSGSTDTQYFGPGTRLTVL.

This chain links TRBV28 with TRBJ2-3; 7 bases match TRBD2. The germline gives CDR1 MDHEN, CDR2 SYDVKM. The CDR3 totals 16 residues. The V and J ends lost 5 bases and 2 bases, in that order; junction bases with no gene match: 10. CDR3 protein: CASSGVVSGYTDTQYF. The CDR3 nucleotides are TGTGCCAGCAGTGGGGTTGTTAGCGGGTACACAGATACGCAGTATTTT. The full variable domain, completed using reference TRBV28 and TRBJ2-3, is DVKVTQSSRYLVKRTGEKVFLECVQDMDHENMFWYRQDPGLGLRLIYFSYDVKMKEKGDIPEGYSVSREKKERFSLILESASTNQTSMYLCASSGVVSGYTDTQYFGPGTRLTVL.

The chain employs TRBV4-1 and TRBJ2-5; D is perhaps TRBD2 (5 bases). The CDR3 has 16 amino acids. V was pared by 1 base and J by 0 bases, with 12 bases between. Germline values: CDR1 MGHRA, CDR2 YSYEKL. The chain's CDR3 is CASSQAVSGHQETQYF. The CDR3 DNA follows: TGCGCCAGCAGCCAAGCAGTCAGCGGACACCAAGAGACCCAGTACTTC.

The chain uses TRBV7-2 and TRBJ2-3; a possible D gene is TRBD1 (7 bases). This CDR3 is built from 19 residues. V was clipped by 5 bases and J by 0 bases, with 24 bases between them. Germline assignment: CDR1 SGHTA and CDR2 FQGNSA. The CDR3 DNA follows: TGTGCCAGCAGCCGGGGGAAAGGACAGGCACTTTATAGCACAGATACGCAGTATTTT. Translation: CASSRGKGQALYSTDTQYF.

About this clone itself: Other nucleotide sequences from this sample produce the same CDR3. This chain links TRBV20-1 with TRBJ2-5; D ambiguous. Germline values: CDR1 DFQATT, CDR2 SNEGSKA (reference sequence). Deletions cut 5 bases from V and 0 bases from J, with 1 base between. This CDR3 has 10 residues. In nucleotides, the CDR3 is TGCAGTGCTGACCAAGAGACCCAGTACTTC. This gives the protein CSADQETQYF.

This chain uses TRBV9 with TRBJ2-5, with TRBD2 matching 8 bases. Unmatched junction bases numbered 3, after V lost 4 bases and J lost 1 base. Germline V lookup: CDR1 SGDLS, CDR2 YYNGEE. The CDR3 extends over 14 amino acids. The CDR3 spells CASSFGLAQETQYF. The CDR3 DNA sequence: TGTGCCAGCAGCTTCGGACTAGCCCAAGAGACCCAGTACTTC.

J is TRBJ1-1 and V is TRBV5-1; TRBD1 aligns across 9 bases. CDR3 length equals 14 residues. With V trimmed by 3 bases and J by 5 bases, 5 bases remained unmatched. From germline, CDR1 is SGHRS and CDR2 YFSETQ. DNA of the CDR3: TGCGCCAGCAGCTGGACAGGGGATGATACTGAAGCTTTCTTT. The encoded protein is CASSWTGDDTEAFF.

J is TRBJ2-5 and V is TRBV6-5, with D maybe TRBD2 (6 bases). V dropped 4 bases and J dropped 4 bases, with 16 bases sitting between them. This CDR3 spans 15 amino acids. Germline V gives CDR1 MNHEY, CDR2 SVGAGI. CDR3 region: CASSSGTSFRETQYF. For the CDR3, the DNA is TGTGCCAGCAGTTCCGGGACTTCTTTCCGAGAGACCCAGTACTTC.

This rearrangement joins TRBV4-2 to TRBJ2-3; D is possibly TRBD2 (5 bases). The CDR3 runs to 14 residues. The V end was cut by 1 base, the J end by 5 bases, with 10 bases between. The germline CDR1 and CDR2 sequences are LGHNA and YNFKEQ. CDR3 in DNA: TGTGCCAGCAGCCAAGTGGTGAGGGAAGATACGCAGTATTTT. Translated, it gives CASSQVVREDTQYF.

The chain recombines TRBV9 with TRBJ2-1; 9 bases match TRBD2. With 0 bases clipped from V and 8 bases from J, the junction kept 9 bases outside the gene matches. In germline, CDR1 is SGDLS, CDR2 YYNGEE. The CDR3 covers 16 residues. CDR3 nucleotides: TGTGCCAGCAGCGTAGATGTAGCGGGAGAGGGGGATGAGCAGTTCTTC. As protein: CASSVDVAGEGDEQFF.

V is TRBV29-1 and J is TRBJ2-3; no firm D call. The germline V gene encodes CDR1 SQVTM and CDR2 ANQGSEA. The CDR3 runs 14 residues. Trimming shortened V by 3 bases and J by 0 bases, and 10 bases separated the two germline ends. The CDR3, as DNA: TGCAGCGTTGAGGAGAACCCTAGCACAGATACGCAGTATTTT. Its protein product is CSVEENPSTDTQYF.

The chain has TRBV11-2 and TRBJ2-1; D is ambiguous. The V gene lost 0 bases and the J gene lost 13 bases, with 10 bases spanning the gap. Per the germline V gene, CDR1 is SGHAT and CDR2 is FQNNGV. This CDR3 has 12 residues. CDR3 region: CASSLDVPRQFF. The CDR3 DNA sequence: TGTGCCAGCAGCTTAGATGTCCCCCGTCAGTTCTTC.

The chain uses TRBV19 and TRBJ1-5, with 9 bases fitting TRBD1. The V gene end was trimmed by 4 bases and the J gene end by 5 bases; junction bases not matched to a gene: 12. Per the germline V gene, CDR1 is LNHDA and CDR2 is SQIVND (reference sequence). CDR3 length: 17 amino acids. In DNA form, the CDR3 reads TGTGCCAGTAGTACCAGGACAGGGGTAGGGGCCGATCAGCCCCAGCATTTT. As protein: CASSTRTGVGADQPQHF.